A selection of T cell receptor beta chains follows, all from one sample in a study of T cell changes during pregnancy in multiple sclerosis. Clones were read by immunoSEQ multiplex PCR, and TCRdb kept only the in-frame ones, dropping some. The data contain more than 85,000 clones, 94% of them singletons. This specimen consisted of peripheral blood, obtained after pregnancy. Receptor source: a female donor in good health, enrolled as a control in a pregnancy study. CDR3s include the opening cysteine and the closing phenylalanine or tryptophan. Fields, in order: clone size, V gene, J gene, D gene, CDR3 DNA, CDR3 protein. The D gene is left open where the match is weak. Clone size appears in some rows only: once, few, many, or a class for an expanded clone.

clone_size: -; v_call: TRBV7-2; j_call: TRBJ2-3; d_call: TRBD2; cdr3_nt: TGTGCCAGCAGCACCTACCGACTAGCGGGACGGGCAGATACGCAGTATTTT; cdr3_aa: CASSTYRLAGRADTQYF
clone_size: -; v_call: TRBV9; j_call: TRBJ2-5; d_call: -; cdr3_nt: TGTGCCAGCAGCTCACGTAGTATAAAAGAGACCCAGTACTTC; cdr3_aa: CASSSRSIKETQYF
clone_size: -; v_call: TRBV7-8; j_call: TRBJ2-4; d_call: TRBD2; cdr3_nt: TGTGCCAGCAGCTCCCGGACTAGCGGGAAGGGGGTGAACATTCAGTACTTC; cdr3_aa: CASSSRTSGKGVNIQYF
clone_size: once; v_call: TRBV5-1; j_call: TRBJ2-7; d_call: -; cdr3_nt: TGCGCCAGCAGCTCCTACTACGAGCAGTACTTC; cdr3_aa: CASSSYYEQYF
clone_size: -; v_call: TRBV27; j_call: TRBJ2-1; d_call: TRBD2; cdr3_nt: TGTGCCAGCAGTTTGAAATTGGGACTAGCGGGGAATGAGCAGTTCTTC; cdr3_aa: CASSLKLGLAGNEQFF
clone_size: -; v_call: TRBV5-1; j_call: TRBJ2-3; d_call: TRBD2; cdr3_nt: TGCGCCAGCAGCTTCAGCCCAGCGGGAGCCATCACAGATACGCAGTATTTT; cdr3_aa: CASSFSPAGAITDTQYF
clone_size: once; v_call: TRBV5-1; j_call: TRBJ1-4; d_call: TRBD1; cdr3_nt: TGCGCCAGCGCTTACAGGGGGCCTAATGAAAAACTGTTTTTT; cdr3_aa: CASAYRGPNEKLFF
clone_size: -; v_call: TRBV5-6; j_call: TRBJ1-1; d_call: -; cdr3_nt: TGTGCCAGCAGCTTGAACAACAGGGTAGCTGAAGCTTTCTTT; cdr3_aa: CASSLNNRVAEAFF
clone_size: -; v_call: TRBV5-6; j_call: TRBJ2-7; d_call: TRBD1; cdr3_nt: TGTGCCAGCAGCTTGTCCCCGGCGTACCGGGACAGGGAGGACTACGAGCAGTACTTC; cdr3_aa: CASSLSPAYRDREDYEQYF
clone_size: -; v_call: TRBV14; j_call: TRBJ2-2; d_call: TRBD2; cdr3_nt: TGTGCCAGCAGCCGGGGACTAATCGGGGAGCTGTTTTTT; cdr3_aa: CASSRGLIGELFF
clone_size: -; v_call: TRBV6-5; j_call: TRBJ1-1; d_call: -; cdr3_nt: TGTGCCAGCAAAAGACAGGTTAGCACTGAAGCTTTCTTT; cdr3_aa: CASKRQVSTEAFF
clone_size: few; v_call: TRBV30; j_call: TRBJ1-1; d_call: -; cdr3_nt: TGTGCCTGGAGTCCCCTACGTCGGCGGGACACTGAAGCTTTCTTT; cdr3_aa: CAWSPLRRRDTEAFF
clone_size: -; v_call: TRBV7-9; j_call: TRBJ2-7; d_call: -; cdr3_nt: TGTGCCAGCAGCTTGACAGGTACCTACGAGCAGTACTTC; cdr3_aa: CASSLTGTYEQYF
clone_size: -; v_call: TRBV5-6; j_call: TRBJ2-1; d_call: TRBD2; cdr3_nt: TGTGCCAGCAACCCCGGGACTAGCGGGAGCGTCTCCTACAATGAGCAGTTCTTC; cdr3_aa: CASNPGTSGSVSYNEQFF
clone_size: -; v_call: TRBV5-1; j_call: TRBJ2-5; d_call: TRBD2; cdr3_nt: TGCGCCAGCAGCTTGGCCGGGGGGAGGGCCGGCCAGGAGACCCAGTACTTC; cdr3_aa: CASSLAGGRAGQETQYF
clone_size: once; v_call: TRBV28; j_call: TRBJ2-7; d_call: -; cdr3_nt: TGTGCCAGCAGGGACACTTCCTACGAGCAGTACTTC; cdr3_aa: CASRDTSYEQYF
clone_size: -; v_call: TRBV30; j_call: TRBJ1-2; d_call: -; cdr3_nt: TGTGCCTGGAGTGATTCGAGGGGGTCGGGCTACACCTTC; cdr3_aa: CAWSDSRGSGYTF
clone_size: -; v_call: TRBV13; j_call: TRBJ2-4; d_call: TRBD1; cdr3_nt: TGTGCCAGCAGCGGGAGGACAGGGAAAAACATTCAGTACTTC; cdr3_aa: CASSGRTGKNIQYF
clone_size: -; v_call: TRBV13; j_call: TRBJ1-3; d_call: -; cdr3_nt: TGTGCCAGCAGCGTCAGGGGAAACACCATATATTTT; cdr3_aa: CASSVRGNTIYF
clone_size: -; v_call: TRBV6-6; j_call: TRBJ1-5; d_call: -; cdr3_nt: TGTGCCAGCAGTGGCGGCCAGCCCCAGCATTTT; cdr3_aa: CASSGGQPQHF
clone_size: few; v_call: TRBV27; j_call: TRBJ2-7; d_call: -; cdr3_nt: TGTGCCAGCAGTCCGGGAAACAGAGGGTACGAGCAGTACTTC; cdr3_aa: CASSPGNRGYEQYF
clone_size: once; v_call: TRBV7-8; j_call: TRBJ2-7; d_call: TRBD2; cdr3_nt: TGTGCCAGCAGCTTACATCAGGGACTAGCTTCCTACGAGCAGTACTTC; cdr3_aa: CASSLHQGLASYEQYF
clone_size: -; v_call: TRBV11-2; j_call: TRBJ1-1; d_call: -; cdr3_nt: TGTGCCAGCAGCTTAGCCGGGGGAGCTTTCTTT; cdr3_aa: CASSLAGGAFF
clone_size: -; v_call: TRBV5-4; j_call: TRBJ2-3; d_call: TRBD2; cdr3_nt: TGTGCCAGCAGCTTGGGGTCGGGAGGGCCGGATACGCAGTATTTT; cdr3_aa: CASSLGSGGPDTQYF
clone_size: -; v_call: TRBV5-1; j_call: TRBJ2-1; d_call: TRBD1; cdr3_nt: TGCGCCAGCAGCACACAGGGGGCGGCTTACAATGAGCAGTTCTTC; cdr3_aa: CASSTQGAAYNEQFF
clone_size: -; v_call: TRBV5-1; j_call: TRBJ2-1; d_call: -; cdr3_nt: TGCGCCAGCAGCTTGGTAGTGGGCATCTACCTATCTTTGAATGAGCAGTTCTTC; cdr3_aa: CASSLVVGIYLSLNEQFF
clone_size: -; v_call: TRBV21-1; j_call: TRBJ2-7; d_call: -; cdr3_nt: TGTGCGTATTCAATCCAGGACAGGAACTCCTACGAGCAGTACTTC; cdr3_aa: CAYSIQDRNSYEQYF
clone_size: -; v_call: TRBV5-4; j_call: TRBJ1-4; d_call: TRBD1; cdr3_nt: TGTGCCAGCAGCCAGACAGGGTGGGCCGATGAAAAACTGTTTTTT; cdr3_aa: CASSQTGWADEKLFF
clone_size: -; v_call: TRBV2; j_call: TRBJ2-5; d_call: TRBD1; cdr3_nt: TGTGCCAGCAGTGCGGGACAGGGGGGTTTGGAGACCCAGTACTTC; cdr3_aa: CASSAGQGGLETQYF
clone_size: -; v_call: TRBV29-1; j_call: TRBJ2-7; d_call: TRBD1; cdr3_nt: TGCAGCGGGGGGACAGGTGGGTACGAGCAGTACTTC; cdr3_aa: CSGGTGGYEQYF
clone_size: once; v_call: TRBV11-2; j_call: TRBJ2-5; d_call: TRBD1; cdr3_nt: TGTGCCAGCAGCTATGGACAGGTTGGGCAAGAGACCCAGTACTTC; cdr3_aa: CASSYGQVGQETQYF
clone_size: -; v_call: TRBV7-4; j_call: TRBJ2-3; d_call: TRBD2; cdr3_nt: TGTGCCAGCAGACCGGGACTACCATCTAGCACAGATACGCAGTATTTT; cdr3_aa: CASRPGLPSSTDTQYF
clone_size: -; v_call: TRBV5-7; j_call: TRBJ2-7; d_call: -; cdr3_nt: TGTGCCAGCAGCTTGGACAGGCTCTACGAGCAGTACTTC; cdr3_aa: CASSLDRLYEQYF
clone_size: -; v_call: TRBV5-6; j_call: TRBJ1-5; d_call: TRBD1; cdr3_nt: TGTGCCAGCAGCTTGGGGGCGACAGGGGTCAATCAGCCCCAGCATTTT; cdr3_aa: CASSLGATGVNQPQHF
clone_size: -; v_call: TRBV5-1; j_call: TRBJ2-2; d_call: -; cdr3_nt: TGCGCCAGCAGCTTGGATCCGGTGAACACCGGGGAGCTGTTTTTT; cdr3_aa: CASSLDPVNTGELFF
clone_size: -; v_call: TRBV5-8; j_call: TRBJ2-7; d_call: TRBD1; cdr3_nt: TGTGCCAGCAGCTTGGACAGGGGAACCTACGAGCAGTACTTC; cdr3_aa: CASSLDRGTYEQYF
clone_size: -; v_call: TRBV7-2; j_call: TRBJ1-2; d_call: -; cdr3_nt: TGTGCCAGCAGCATCGAGTGGGCCAACCTGGCCGGCTACACCTTC; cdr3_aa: CASSIEWANLAGYTF
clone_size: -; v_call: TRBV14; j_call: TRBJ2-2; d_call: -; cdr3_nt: TGTGCCAGCAGCCCGACGGGGGTGGGGGAGCTGTTTTTT; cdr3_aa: CASSPTGVGELFF
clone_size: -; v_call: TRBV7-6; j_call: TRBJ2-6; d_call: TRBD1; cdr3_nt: TGTGCCAGCAGCTTCGACAGGGGCCGTTCAGCTGGGGCCAACGTCCTGACTTTC; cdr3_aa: CASSFDRGRSAGANVLTF